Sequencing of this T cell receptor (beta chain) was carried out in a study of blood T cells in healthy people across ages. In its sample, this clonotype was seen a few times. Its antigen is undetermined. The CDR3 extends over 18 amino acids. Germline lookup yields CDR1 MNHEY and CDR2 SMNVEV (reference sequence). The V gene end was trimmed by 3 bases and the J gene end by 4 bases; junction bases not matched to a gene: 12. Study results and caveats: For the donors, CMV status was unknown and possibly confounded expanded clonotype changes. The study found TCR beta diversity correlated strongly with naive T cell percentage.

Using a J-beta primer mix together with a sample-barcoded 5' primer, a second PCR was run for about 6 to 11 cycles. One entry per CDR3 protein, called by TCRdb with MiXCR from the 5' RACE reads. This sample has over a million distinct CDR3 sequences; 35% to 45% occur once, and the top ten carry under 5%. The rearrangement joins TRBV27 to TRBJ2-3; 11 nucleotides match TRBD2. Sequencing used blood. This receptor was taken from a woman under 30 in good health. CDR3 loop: CASSFLGSLAGVADTQYF. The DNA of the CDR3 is TGTGCCAGCAGTTTCCTCGGATCACTAGCGGGAGTTGCAGATACGCAGTATTTT.